This TCR beta chain was identified in a study of OX40 agonist ivuxolimab in advanced cancers. Study details: Each dose-escalation patient presented with hepatocellular carcinoma, melanoma, renal cell or head and neck cancer. Notes on the study in general: In CD8+ T cells, expanded clones were on average more numerous than in CD4+.

Clones were sequenced by immunoSEQ multiplex PCR, and TCRdb holds only the in-frame ones, with some missing. Here the sample spans about 84,000 clones, around four fifths being singletons. The V gene end was trimmed by 1 base and the J gene end by 9 bases; junction bases not matched to a gene: 4. CDR1 is LNHNV, CDR2 YYDKDF, per germline (reference sequence). The CDR3 length is 13 residues. Regarding this clone: Its antigen remains unknown.

This TCR was sampled from an adult with an advanced solid tumor such as melanoma, head and neck, liver or kidney cancer. The sequences come from CD4+ or CD8+ T cells sorted from blood, collected in a trial of the OX40 agonist ivuxolimab. The chain couples TRBV15 to TRBJ2-3; 7 bases match TRBD1. CDR3 sequence: CATSRAVQGTQYF. CDR3 DNA sequence: TGTGCCACCAGCAGAGCAGTACAGGGGACGCAGTATTTT.